This TCR beta chain was sequenced for a study of cytomegalovirus exposure and HLA in healthy donors. Study-wide background: There were under 140 million unique TCR beta sequences, drawn from around 180 million T cells, in an earlier analysis.

Trimming stripped 1 base from V and 10 bases from J, with 11 bases between. The V gene's germline CDR1 is MGHRA and CDR2 YSYEKL. The CDR3 covers 13 residues. Concerning this clone: The antigen remains undetermined.

General study findings and limits: Researchers reported that a few CMV-associated chains were confirmed in vitro as CMV antigen-specific. Presence/absence analyses rested on an assumption that sequencing depth was roughly uniform across donors.

The donors, nominally healthy at sampling, likely had unrecorded immune exposures. 13 Jbeta primers and 60 Vbeta primers were used for the PCR. Libraries were prepared by immunoSEQ multiplex PCR; TCRdb keeps only in-frame clonotypes and omits some of them. The data contain roughly 190,000 clones, over 80% of them seen just once; the ten biggest clones take up about 5.7%. Sequenced sample: PBMCs. The chain carries TRBV4-1 and TRBJ2-1; TRBD2 is a possible D gene (5 bases). This clonotype was obtained from a man aged 35 to 55 in good health and CMV-seropositive. Written as DNA, the CDR3 is TGCGCCAGCAGCCAAGGGGAGTCCCCCGAGCAGTTCTTC. It codes for CASSQGESPEQFF.